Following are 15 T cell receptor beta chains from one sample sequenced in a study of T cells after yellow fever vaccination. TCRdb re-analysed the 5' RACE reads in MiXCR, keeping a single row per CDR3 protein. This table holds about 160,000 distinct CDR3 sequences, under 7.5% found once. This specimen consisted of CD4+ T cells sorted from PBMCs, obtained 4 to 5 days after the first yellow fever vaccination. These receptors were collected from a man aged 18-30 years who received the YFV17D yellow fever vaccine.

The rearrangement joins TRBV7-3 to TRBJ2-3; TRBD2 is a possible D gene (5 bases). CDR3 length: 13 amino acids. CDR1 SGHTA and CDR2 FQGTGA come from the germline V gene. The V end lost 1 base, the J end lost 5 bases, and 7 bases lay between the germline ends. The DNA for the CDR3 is TGTGCCAGCAGCTTAAGAGAGGGAGATACGCAGTATTTT. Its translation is CASSLREGDTQYF.

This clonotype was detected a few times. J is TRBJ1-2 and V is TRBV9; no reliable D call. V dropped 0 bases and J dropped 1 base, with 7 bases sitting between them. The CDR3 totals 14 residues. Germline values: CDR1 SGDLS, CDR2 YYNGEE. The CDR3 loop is CASSVATINYGYTF. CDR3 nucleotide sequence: TGTGCCAGCAGCGTAGCCACGATTAACTATGGCTACACCTTC. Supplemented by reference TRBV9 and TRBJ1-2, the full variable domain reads DSGVTQTPKHLITATGQRVTLRCSPRSGDLSVYWYQQSLDQGLQFLIQYYNGEERAKGNILERFSAQQFPDLHSELNLSSLELGDSALYFCASSVATINYGYTFGSGTRLTVV.

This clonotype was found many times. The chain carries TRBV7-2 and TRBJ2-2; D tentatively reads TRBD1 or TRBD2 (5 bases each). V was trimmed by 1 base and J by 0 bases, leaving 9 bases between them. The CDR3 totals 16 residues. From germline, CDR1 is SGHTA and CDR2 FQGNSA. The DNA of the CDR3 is TGTGCCAGCAGCTTAGAACGGGGCACGAACACCGGGGAGCTGTTTTTT. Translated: CASSLERGTNTGELFF.

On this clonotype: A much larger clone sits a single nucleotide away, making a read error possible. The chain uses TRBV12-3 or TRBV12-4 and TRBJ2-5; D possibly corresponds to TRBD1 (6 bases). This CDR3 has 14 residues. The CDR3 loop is CSSRAGTTKETQYF. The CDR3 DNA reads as TGTTCCAGCAGAGCCGGGACAACTAAAGAGACCCAGTACTTC.

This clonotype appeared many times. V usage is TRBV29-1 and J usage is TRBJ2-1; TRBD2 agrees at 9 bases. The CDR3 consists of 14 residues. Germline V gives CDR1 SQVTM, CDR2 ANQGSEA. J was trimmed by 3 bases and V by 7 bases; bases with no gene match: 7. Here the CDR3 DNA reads TGCAGCGCTGTAGTGCGGGGGGGCTACAATGAGCAGTTCTTC. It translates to CSAVVRGGYNEQFF.

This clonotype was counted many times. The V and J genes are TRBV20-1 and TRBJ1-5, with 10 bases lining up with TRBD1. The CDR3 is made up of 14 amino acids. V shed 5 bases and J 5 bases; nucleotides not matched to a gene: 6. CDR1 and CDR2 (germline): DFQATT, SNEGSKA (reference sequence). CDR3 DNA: TGCAGTGCTTCCAGGGACAGGGGAGATCAGCCCCAGCATTTT. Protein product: CSASRDRGDQPQHF.

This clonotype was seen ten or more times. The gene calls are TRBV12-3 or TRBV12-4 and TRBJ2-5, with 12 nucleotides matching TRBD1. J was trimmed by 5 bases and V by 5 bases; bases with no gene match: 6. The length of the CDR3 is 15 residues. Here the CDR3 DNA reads TGTGCCAGCAGTCCCGGGACAGGGGGCGCTGAGACCCAGTACTTC. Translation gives CASSPGTGGAETQYF.

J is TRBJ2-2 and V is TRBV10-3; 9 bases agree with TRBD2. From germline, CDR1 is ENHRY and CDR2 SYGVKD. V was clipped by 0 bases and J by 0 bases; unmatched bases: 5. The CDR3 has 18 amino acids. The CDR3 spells CAISESSGGPTNTGELFF. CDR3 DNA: TGTGCCATCAGTGAGTCGAGCGGGGGGCCTACGAACACCGGGGAGCTGTTTTTT.

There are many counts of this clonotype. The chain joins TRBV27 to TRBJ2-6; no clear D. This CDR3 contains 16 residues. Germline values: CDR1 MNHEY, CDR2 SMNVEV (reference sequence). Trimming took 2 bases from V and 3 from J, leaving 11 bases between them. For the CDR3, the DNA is TGTGCCAGCAGTTTAATGGCCTCGAGTGGGGCCAACGTCCTGACTTTC. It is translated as CASSLMASSGANVLTF.

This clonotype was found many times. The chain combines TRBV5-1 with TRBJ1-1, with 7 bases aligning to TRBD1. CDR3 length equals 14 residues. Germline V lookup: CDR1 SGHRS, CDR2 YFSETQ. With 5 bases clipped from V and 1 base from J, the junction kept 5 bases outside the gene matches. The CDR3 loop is CASSTQGSNTEAFF. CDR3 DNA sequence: TGCGCCAGCAGTACACAGGGGTCGAACACTGAAGCTTTCTTT.

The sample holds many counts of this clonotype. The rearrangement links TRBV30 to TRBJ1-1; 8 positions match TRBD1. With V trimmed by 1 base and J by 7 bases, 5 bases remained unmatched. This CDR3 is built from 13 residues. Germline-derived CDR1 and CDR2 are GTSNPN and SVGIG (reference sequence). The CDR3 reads CAWSGGQDLEAFF. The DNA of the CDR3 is TGTGCCTGGAGTGGGGGACAGGACCTTGAAGCTTTCTTT.

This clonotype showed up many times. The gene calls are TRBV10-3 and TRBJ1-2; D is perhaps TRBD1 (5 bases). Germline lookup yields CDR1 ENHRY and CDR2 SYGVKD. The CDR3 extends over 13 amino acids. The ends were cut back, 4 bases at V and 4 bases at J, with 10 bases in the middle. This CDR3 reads CAISGPGTYGYTF. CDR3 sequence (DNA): TGTGCCATCAGTGGCCCCGGGACCTATGGCTACACCTTC.

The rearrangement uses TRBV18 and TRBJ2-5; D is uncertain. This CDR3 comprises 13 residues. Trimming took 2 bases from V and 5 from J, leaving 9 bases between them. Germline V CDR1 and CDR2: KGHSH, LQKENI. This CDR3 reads CASSPGSRETQYF. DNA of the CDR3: TGTGCCAGCTCACCAGGTTCGCGGGAGACCCAGTACTTC.

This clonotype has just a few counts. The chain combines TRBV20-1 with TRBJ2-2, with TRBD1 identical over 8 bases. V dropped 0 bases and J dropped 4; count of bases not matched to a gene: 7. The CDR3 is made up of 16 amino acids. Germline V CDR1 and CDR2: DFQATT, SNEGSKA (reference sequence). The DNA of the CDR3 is TGCAGTGCTAGAGATCCCGGACAGGGAGGCACCGGGGAGCTGTTTTTT. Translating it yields CSARDPGQGGTGELFF.

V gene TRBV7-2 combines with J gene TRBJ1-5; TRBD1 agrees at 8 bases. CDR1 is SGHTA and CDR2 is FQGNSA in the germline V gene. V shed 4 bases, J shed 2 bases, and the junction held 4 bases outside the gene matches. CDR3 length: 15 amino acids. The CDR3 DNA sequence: TGTGCCAGCAGCTATCTGGGACAGGGCAATCAGCCCCAGCATTTT. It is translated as CASSYLGQGNQPQHF.